A selection of T cell receptor beta chains follows, all from one sample in a study of blood T cell repertoires in COVID-19. Generated by immunoSEQ multiplex PCR, the TCRdb table keeps only in-frame clones and is missing some. The sample lists about 120,000 clones; roughly four fifths were seen once. The sequenced material came from peripheral blood. These receptors originate from a human donor in a cohort sampled during active COVID-19. The CDR3 runs from the conserved cysteine through the conserved F or W. A D gene is named only where the DNA matches it firmly.

j_gene | d_gene | v_gene | CDR3aa
TRBJ2-7 | . | TRBV7-9 | CASSLGRGFNYEQYF
TRBJ1-6 | . | TRBV5-1 | CASSLGQKNNSPLHF
TRBJ2-7 | TRBD1 | TRBV7-9 | CASSPRDRGPSYEQYF
TRBJ2-7 | . | TRBV4-3 | CASSLSTAGAEQYF
TRBJ1-2 | TRBD1 | TRBV29-1 | CSGGQTGGDGYTF
TRBJ1-2 | . | TRBV14 | CASSQDVILLANYGYTF
TRBJ1-5 | . | TRBV6-6 | CASSILQGSNQPQHF
TRBJ2-3 | . | TRBV7-2 | CASSLRGRSSTDTQYF
TRBJ1-2 | TRBD1 | TRBV5-1 | CASSLNQGAHYGYTF
TRBJ1-1 | . | TRBV2 | CARGGAMNTEAFF
TRBJ2-1 | . | TRBV24-1 | CATSDPGTMNEQFF
TRBJ2-1 | . | TRBV6-4 | CASSLSGDTAGYNEQFF
TRBJ2-5 | . | TRBV30 | CAWGWTAKETQYF
TRBJ2-7 | TRBD1 | TRBV27 | CATRGQGYHEQYF
TRBJ2-7 | . | TRBV7-9 | CASSASGSYEQYF
TRBJ2-7 | . | TRBV5-4 | CASSLVDSITEQYF
TRBJ1-2 | . | TRBV12-3/TRBV12-4 | CASSLAPRGYTF
TRBJ2-7 | TRBD2 | TRBV11-1 | CASSLRTGGPGEQYF
TRBJ2-7 | TRBD1 | TRBV14 | CASSYRGFANEQYF
TRBJ1-5 | TRBD1 | TRBV5-1 | CASSLGRDRGPARPTQPQHF
TRBJ1-1 | . | TRBV6-5 | CASKVGRDEAFF
TRBJ2-7 | TRBD1 | TRBV11-2 | CASRRTGGYEQYF
TRBJ2-7 | . | TRBV7-9 | CASSLAGFGYEQYF
TRBJ1-2 | . | TRBV4-3 | CASSQGGPGVHNYGYTF
TRBJ1-3 | . | TRBV30 | CAWSVQQTSGNTIYF
TRBJ2-1 | TRBD1 | TRBV4-3 | CASSQGVGTGPLMLVF
TRBJ2-3 | . | TRBV5-1 | CASSLLSFGQSRHDTQYF
TRBJ1-1 | TRBD1 | TRBV11-2 | CASSRNRGNTEAFF
TRBJ2-7 | TRBD1 | TRBV7-2 | CASSTPTGSSYEQYF
TRBJ2-2 | . | TRBV20-1 | CSASGRGNTGELFF
TRBJ1-6 | . | TRBV6-5 | CASSRTETSNSPLHF
TRBJ2-7 | . | TRBV7-2 | CASSPPRSLSYEQYF
TRBJ2-5 | . | TRBV6-2/TRBV6-3 | CASSYGPGEKATQYF
TRBJ2-7 | . | TRBV5-1 | CASSLDSSSYEQYF
TRBJ1-2 | . | TRBV9 | CASTQRRGLGYGYTF
TRBJ2-7 | TRBD2 | TRBV30 | CAGRAGGGGNKQYF